The entry below describes one T cell receptor (beta chain). A much larger clone is a single base away; this may be a read error. The DNA is left out, because the CDR3 cannot be placed on it with certainty; the CDR3 is given as TCRdb lists it. The CDR3 is 13 amino acids long, termini counted. The germline V gene has CDR1 SGHKS and CDR2 YYEKEE (reference sequence). The data belong to a study of tumor and adjacent non-tumor tissue in lung cancer. This sample's RNA came from whole unsorted tissue. More than 3 cm separated this lung sample from the edge of the tumor. Three rounds of nested PCR, following a modified ARM-PCR protocol, produced the TCRbeta library. Each CDR3 protein gets one entry after TCRdb re-called the multiplex PCR reads with MiXCR. The sample consists of 100,000 or so distinct CDR3 sequences, 55% to 65% of them appearing once.

The specimen sequenced was distant non-tumor lung tissue. V gene TRBV5-5 combines with J gene TRBJ1-1; TRBD1, as called in the table, went unchecked against the DNA. The TCR comes from a man younger than 45 with non-small cell lung cancer. The CDR3 region is CASSWGGGTEALF.